The sequence of this T cell receptor (beta chain) was determined in a study of cytomegalovirus exposure and HLA in healthy donors. The overall study: Most donors, just over 80% of roughly 400 genotyped, fell in the Caucasian-associated ancestry cluster. Broader study findings: Three chains linked to CMV were shown in vitro to be specific for CMV antigens. The study put 160 or so TCR beta chains on its list as cytomegalovirus-associated.

As regards this clone: Antigen unknown.

Germline V lookup: CDR1 MDHEN, CDR2 SYDVKM. The germline V and J ends were trimmed by 4 bases and 2 bases, with 8 bases remaining between them. The CDR3 runs 13 residues. 13 Jbeta primers and 60 Vbeta primers were used for the PCR. Sequencing was performed with immunoSEQ multiplex PCR; in TCRdb, only in-frame clones are kept and a portion is missing. The data show 94,000 or so clones, around 70% seen once. J is TRBJ1-1 and V is TRBV28; D is uncertain. The sample consisted of PBMCs. This clonotype was sampled from a man aged 55 to 70 in good health and CMV-seronegative. The CDR3 loop reads CASSSIHNTEAFF. CDR3 in DNA: TGTGCCAGCAGTTCCATACACAACACTGAAGCTTTCTTT.